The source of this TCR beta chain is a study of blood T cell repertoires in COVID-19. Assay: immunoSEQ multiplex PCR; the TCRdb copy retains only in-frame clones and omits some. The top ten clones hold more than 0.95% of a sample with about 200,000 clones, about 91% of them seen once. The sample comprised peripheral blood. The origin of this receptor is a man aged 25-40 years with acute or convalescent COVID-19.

Here the CDR3 reads CASRPEVSNTIYF. Written as DNA, the CDR3 is TGTGCCAGCAGGCCGGAGGTTTCGAACACCATATATTTT. V and J are TRBV28 and TRBJ1-3; D remains unclear. V was trimmed by 6 bases and J by 7 bases, leaving 13 bases between them. CDR3 size: 13 residues. Germline assignment: CDR1 MDHEN and CDR2 SYDVKM.